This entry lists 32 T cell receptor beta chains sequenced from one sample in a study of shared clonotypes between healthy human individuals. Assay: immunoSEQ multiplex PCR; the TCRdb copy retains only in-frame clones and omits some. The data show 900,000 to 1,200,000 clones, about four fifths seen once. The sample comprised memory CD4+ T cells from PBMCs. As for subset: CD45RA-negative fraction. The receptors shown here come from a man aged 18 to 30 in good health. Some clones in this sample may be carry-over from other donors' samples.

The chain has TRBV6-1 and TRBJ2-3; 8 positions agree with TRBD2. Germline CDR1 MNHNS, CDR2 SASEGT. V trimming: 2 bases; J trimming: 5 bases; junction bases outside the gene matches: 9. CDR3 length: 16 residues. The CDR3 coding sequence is TGTGCCAGCAGTGAACGCGGTAGCGGGATCGGAGATACGCAGTATTTT. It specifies CASSERGSGIGDTQYF.

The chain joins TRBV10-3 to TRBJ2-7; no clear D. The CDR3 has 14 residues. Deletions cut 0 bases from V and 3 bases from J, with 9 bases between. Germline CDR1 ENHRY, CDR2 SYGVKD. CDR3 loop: CAISESHSGYEQYF. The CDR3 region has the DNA TGTGCCATCAGTGAGTCTCACTCAGGCTACGAGCAGTACTTC.

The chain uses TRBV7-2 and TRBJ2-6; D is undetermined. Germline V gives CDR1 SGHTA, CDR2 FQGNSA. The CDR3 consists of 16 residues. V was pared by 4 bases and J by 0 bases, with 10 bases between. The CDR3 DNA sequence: TGTGCCAGCAGCTCAGCCTTCCGCTCTGGGGCCAACGTCCTGACTTTC. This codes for CASSSAFRSGANVLTF.

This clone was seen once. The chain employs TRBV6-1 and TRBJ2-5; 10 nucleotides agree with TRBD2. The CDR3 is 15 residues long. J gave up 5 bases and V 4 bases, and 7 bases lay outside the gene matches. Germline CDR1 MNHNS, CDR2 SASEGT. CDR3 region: CASSAGTSAGETQYF. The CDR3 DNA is TGTGCCAGCAGTGCCGGGACTAGCGCTGGGGAGACCCAGTACTTC.

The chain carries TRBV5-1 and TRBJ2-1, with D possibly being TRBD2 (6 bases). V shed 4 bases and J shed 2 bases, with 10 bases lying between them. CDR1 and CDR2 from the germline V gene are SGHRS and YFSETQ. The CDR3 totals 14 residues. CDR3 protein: CASSPSVTYNEQFF. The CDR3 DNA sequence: TGCGCCAGCAGCCCTAGCGTTACCTACAATGAGCAGTTCTTC.

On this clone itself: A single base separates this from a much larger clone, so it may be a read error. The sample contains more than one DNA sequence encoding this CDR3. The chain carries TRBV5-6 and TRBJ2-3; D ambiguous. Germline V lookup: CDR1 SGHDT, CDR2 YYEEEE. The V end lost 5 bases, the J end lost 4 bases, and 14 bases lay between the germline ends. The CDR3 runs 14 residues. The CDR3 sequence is CASSPNLAPDTQYF. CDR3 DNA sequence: TGTGCCAGCAGTCCTAACTTGGCGCCAGATACGCAGTATTTT.

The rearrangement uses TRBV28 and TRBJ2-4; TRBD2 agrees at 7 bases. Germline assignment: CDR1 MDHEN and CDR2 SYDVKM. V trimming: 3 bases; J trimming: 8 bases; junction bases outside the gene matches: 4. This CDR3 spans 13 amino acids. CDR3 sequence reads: CASSFSGRDIQYF. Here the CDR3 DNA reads TGTGCCAGCAGTTTCTCAGGGAGGGACATTCAGTACTTC.

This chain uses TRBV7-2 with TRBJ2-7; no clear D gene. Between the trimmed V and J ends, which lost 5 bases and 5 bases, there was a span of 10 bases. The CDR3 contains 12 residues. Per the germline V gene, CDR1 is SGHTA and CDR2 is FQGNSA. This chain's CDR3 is CASSRFRDEQYF. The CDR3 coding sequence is TGTGCCAGCAGCCGATTCCGGGACGAGCAGTACTTC.

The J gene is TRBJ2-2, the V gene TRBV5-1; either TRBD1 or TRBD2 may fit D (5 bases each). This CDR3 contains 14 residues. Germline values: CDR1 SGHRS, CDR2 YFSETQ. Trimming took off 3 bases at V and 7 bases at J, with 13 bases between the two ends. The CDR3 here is CASSSAYGGGELFF. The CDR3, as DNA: TGCGCCAGCAGCTCCGCCTATGGGGGCGGGGAGCTGTTTTTT.

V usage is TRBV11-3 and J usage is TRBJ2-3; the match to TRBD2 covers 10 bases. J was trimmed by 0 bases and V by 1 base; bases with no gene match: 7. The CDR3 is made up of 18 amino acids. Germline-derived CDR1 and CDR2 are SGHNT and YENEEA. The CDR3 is CASSLAASGRESTDTQYF. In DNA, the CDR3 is TGTGCCAGCAGCTTAGCGGCTAGCGGGAGAGAAAGCACAGATACGCAGTATTTT.

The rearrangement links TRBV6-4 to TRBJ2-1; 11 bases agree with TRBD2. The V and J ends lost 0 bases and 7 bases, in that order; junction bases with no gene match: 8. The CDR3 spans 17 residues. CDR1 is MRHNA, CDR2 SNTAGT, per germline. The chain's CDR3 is CASSDSPSGRPRNEQFF. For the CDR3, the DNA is TGTGCCAGCAGTGACTCGCCTAGCGGGAGGCCCCGTAATGAGCAGTTCTTC.

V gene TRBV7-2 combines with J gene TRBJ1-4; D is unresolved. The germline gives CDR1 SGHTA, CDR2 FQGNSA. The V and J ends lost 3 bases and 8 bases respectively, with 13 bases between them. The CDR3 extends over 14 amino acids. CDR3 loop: CASSFGVFREKLFF. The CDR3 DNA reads TGTGCCAGCAGCTTCGGGGTATTTCGAGAAAAACTGTTTTTT.

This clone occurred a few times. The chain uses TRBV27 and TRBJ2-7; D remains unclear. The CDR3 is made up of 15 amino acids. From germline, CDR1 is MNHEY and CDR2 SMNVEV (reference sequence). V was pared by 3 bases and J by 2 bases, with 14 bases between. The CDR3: CASSFQALLPYEQYF. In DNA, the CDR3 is TGTGCCAGCAGTTTCCAGGCTCTCCTGCCCTACGAGCAGTACTTC.

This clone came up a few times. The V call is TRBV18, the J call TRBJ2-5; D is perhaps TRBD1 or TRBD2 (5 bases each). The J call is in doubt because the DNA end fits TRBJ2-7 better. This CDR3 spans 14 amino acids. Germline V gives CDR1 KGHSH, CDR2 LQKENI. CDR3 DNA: TGTGCCAGCTCACCACCGGGGACCTCTGGCGAGCAGTACTTC. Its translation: CASSPPGTSGEQYF.

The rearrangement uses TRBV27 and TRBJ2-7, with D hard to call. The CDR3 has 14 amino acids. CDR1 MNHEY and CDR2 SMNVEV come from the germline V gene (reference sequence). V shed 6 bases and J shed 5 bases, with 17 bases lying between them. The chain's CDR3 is CASSLIDQRHEQYF. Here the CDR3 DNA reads TGTGCCAGCAGCTTGATCGACCAACGCCACGAGCAGTACTTC.

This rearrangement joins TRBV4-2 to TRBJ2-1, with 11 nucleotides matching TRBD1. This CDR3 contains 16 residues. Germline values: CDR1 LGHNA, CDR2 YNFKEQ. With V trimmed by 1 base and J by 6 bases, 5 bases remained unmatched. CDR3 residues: CASSQGVGTGGNEQFF. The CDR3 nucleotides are TGTGCCAGCAGCCAAGGGGTCGGGACAGGGGGCAATGAGCAGTTCTTC.

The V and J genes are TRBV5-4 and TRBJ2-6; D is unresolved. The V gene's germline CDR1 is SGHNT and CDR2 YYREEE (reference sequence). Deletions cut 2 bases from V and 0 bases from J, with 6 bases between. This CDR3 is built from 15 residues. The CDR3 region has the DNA TGTGCCAGCAGCTTAGTGACCTCTGGGGCCAACGTCCTGACTTTC. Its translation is CASSLVTSGANVLTF.

CDR3 in amino acids: CASSSKVAGAGETQYF. CDR3 nucleotides: TGTGCCAGCAGCTCAAAAGTAGCGGGAGCGGGGGAGACCCAGTACTTC. The rearrangement links TRBV5-4 to TRBJ2-5, with TRBD2 matching over 9 bases. The CDR3 length is 16 residues. V was clipped by 3 bases and J by 5 bases; unmatched bases: 11. The V gene's germline CDR1 is SGHNT and CDR2 YYREEE (reference sequence). Variable domain in full (rest from reference TRBV5-4 and TRBJ2-5): ETGVTQSPTHLIKTRGQQVTLRCSSQSGHNTVSWYQQALGQGPQFIFQYYREEENGRGNFPPRFSGLQFPNYSSELNVNALELDDSALYLCASSSKVAGAGETQYFGPGTRLLVL.

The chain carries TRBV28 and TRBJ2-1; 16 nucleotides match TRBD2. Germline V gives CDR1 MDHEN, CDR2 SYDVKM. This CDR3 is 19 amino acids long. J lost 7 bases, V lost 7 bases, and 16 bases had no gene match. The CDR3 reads CASKPVLGTSGREENEQFF. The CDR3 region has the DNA TGTGCCAGCAAACCCGTTCTCGGGACTAGCGGGAGGGAGGAGAATGAGCAGTTCTTC.

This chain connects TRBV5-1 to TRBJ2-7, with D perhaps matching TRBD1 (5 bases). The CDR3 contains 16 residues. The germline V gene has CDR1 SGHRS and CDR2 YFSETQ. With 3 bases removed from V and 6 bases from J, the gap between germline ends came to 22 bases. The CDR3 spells CASSSRPDRRGSEQYF. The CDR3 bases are TGCGCCAGCAGCTCCAGACCCGACAGAAGAGGAAGCGAGCAGTACTTC.

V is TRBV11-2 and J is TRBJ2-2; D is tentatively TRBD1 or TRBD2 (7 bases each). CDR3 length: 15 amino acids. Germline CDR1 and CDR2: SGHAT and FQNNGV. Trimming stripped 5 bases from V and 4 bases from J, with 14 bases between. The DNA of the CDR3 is TGTGCCAGCAGCCCAGGGGGGGGAGCCACCGGGGAGCTGTTTTTT. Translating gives CASSPGGGATGELFF.

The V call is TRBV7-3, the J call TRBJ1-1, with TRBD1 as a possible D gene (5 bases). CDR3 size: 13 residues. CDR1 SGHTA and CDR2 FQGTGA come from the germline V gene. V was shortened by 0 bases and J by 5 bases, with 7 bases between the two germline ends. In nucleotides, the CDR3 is TGTGCCAGCAGCTTAACACGGACAACTGAAGCTTTCTTT. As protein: CASSLTRTTEAFF.

CDR3: CASSLSDLGGYTF. The CDR3 DNA is TGTGCCAGCAGTTTATCTGACCTGGGCGGCTACACCTTC. The chain couples TRBV28 to TRBJ1-2; unclear D gene. Deletions cut 1 base from V and 8 bases from J, with 11 bases between. Germline V gene data show CDR1 as MDHEN and CDR2 as SYDVKM. The CDR3 consists of 13 residues.

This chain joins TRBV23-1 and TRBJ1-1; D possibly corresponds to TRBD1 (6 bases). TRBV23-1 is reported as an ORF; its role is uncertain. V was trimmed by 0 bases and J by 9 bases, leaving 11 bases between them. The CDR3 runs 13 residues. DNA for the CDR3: TGCGCCAGCAGTCAATCGGGGGCAGATAAAGCTTTCTTT. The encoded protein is CASSQSGADKAFF.

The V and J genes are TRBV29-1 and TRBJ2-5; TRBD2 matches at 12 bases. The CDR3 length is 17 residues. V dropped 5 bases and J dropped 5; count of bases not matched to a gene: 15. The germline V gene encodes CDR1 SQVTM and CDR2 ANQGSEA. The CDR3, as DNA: TGCAGCGTTCCACCCCTCGGGACTAGCGGGTCGCAGGAGACCCAGTACTTC. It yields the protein CSVPPLGTSGSQETQYF.

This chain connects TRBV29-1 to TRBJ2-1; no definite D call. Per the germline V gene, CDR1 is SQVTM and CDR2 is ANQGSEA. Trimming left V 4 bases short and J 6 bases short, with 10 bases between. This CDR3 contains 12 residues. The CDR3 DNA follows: TGCAGCGTTGGGGTCCTGAGCAATGAGCAGTTCTTC. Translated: CSVGVLSNEQFF.

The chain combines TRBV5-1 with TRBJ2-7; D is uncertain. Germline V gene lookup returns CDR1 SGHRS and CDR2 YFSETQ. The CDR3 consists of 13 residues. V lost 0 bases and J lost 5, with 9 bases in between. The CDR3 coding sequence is TGCGCCAGCAGCTTGGCCTCGCCCAACGAGCAGTACTTC. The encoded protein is CASSLASPNEQYF.

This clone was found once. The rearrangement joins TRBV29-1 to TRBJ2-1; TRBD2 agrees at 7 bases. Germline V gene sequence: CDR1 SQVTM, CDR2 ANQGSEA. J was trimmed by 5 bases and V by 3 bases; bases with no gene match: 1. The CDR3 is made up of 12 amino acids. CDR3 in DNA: TGCAGCGTTGACGCGGGGGACAATGAGCAGTTCTTC. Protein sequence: CSVDAGDNEQFF.

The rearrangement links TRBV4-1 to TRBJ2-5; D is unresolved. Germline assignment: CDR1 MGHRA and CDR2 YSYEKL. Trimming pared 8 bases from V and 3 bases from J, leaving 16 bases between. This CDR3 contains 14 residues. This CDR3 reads CASSVGLREETQYF. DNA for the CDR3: TGCGCCAGCTCGGTGGGTTTAAGGGAAGAGACCCAGTACTTC.

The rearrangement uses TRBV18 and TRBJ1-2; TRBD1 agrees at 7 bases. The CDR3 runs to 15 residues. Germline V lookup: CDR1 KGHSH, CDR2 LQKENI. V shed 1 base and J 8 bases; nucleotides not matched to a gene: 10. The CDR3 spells CASSPQEQGSSGYTF. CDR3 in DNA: TGTGCCAGCTCACCACAAGAACAGGGGAGCTCCGGCTACACCTTC.

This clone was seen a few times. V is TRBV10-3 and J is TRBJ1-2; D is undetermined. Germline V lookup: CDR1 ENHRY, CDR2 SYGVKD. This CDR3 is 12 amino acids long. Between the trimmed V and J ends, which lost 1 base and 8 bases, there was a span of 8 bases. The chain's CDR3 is CAISELAEGYTF. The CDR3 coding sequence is TGTGCCATCAGTGAGTTGGCAGAAGGCTACACCTTC.

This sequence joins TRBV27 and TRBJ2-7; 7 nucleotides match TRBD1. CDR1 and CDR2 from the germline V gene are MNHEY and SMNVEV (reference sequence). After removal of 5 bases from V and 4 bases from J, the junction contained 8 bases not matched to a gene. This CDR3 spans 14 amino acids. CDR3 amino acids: CASSPGQVGYEQYF. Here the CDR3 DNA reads TGTGCCAGCAGTCCCGGACAGGTAGGATACGAGCAGTACTTC.